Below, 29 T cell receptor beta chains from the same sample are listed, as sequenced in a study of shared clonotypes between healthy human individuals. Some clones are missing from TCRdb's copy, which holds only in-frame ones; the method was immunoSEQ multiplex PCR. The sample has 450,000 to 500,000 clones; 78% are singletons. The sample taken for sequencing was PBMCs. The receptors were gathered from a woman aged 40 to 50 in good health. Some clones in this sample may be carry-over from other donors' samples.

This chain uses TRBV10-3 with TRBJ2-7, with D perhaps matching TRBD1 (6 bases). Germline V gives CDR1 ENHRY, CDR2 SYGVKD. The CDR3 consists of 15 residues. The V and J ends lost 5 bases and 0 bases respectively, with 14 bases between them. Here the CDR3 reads CAISLDSSYSYEQYF. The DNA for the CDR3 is TGTGCCATCAGTTTGGACAGCAGCTACTCCTACGAGCAGTACTTC.

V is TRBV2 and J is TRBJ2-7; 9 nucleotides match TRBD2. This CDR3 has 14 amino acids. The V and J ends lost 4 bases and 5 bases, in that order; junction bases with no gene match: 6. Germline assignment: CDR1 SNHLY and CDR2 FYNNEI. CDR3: CASSVGGRVHEQYF. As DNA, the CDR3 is TGTGCCAGCAGTGTTGGCGGGAGGGTCCACGAGCAGTACTTC. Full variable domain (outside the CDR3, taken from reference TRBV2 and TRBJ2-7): EPEVTQTPSHQVTQMGQEVILRCVPISNHLYFYWYRQILGQKVEFLVSFYNNEISEKSEIFDDQFSVERPDGSNFTLKIRSTKLEDSAMYFCASSVGGRVHEQYFGPGTRLTVT.

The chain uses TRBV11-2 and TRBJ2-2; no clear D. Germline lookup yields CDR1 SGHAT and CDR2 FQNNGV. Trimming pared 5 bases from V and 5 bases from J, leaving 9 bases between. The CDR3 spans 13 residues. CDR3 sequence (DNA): TGTGCCAGCAGCCCCCTTGGGACCGGGGAGCTGTTTTTT. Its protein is CASSPLGTGELFF.

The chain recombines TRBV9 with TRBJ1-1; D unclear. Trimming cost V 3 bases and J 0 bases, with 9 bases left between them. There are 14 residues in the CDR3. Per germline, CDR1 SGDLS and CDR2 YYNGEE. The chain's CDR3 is CASSARAMNTEAFF. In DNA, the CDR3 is TGTGCCAGCAGCGCAAGGGCTATGAACACTGAAGCTTTCTTT.

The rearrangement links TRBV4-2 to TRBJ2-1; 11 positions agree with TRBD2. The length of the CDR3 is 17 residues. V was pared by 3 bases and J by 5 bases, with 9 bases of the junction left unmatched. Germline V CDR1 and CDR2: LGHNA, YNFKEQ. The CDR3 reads CASSQDPGTSGDNEQFF. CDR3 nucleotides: TGTGCCAGCAGCCAGGACCCCGGGACTAGCGGCGACAATGAGCAGTTCTTC.

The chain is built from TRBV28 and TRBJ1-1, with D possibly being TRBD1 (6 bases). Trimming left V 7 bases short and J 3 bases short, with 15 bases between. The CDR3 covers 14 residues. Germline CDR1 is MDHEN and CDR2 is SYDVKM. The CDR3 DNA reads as TGTGCCAGCACCATGCACGGGGGGCACACTGAAGCTTTCTTT. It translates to CASTMHGGHTEAFF.

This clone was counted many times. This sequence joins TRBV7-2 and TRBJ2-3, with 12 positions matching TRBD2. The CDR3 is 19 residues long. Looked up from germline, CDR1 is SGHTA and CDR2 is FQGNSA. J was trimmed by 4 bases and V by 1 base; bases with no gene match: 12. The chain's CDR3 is CASSLVSSGRGEVADTQYF. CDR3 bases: TGTGCCAGCAGCTTAGTATCTAGCGGGAGGGGAGAAGTCGCAGATACGCAGTATTTT.

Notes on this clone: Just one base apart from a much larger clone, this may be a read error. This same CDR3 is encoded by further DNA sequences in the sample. This CDR3 is CASSELPNTEAFF. CDR3 DNA sequence: TGTGCCAGCAGTGAACTCCCGAACACTGAAGCTTTCTTT. The chain uses TRBV2 and TRBJ1-1, with D uncertain. Germline V gene lookup returns CDR1 SNHLY and CDR2 FYNNEI. V lost 2 bases, J lost 1 base, and 5 bases lay in between. The CDR3 sequence is 13 residues long.

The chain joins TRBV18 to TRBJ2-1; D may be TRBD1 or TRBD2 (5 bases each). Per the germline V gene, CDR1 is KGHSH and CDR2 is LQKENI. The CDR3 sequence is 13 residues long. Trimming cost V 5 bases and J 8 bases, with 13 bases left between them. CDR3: CASSGGNGDEQFF. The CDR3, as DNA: TGTGCCAGCTCAGGGGGAAATGGCGATGAGCAGTTCTTC.

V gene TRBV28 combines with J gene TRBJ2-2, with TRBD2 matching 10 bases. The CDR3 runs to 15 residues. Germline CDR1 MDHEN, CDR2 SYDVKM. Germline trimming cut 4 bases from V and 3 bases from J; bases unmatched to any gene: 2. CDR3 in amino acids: CASSSGTSDTGELFF. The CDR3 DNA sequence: TGTGCCAGCAGTTCCGGGACTAGCGACACCGGGGAGCTGTTTTTT.

CDR3 residues: CASSPRLAGVHTGELFF. CDR3 coding DNA: TGTGCCAGCAGCCCAAGACTAGCGGGAGTTCACACCGGGGAGCTGTTTTTT. The J gene is TRBJ2-2, the V gene TRBV4-2, with 12 positions matching TRBD2. The ends lost 4 bases at V and 3 bases at J; junction bases unmatched: 6. CDR1 LGHNA and CDR2 YNFKEQ come from the germline V gene. The CDR3 is made up of 17 amino acids.

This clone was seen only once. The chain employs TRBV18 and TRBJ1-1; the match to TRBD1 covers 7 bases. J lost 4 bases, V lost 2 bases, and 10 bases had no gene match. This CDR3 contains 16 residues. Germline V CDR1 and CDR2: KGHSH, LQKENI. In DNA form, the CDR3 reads TGTGCCAGCTCACCAGGGCCCGACAGGGTGGTCACTGAAGCTTTCTTT. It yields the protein CASSPGPDRVVTEAFF.

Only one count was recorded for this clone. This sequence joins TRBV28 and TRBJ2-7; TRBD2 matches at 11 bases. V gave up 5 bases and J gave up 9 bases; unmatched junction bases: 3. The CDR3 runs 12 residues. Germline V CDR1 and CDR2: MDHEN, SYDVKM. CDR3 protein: CASSEGLAAQYF. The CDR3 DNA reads TGTGCCAGCAGTGAGGGACTAGCGGCGCAGTACTTC.

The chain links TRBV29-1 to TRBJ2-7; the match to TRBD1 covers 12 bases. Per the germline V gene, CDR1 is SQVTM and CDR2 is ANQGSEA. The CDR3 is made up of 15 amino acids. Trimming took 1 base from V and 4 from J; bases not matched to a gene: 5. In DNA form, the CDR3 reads TGCAGCGTTGAAGTTACGGGACAGGGGGCGTACGAGCAGTACTTC. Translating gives CSVEVTGQGAYEQYF.

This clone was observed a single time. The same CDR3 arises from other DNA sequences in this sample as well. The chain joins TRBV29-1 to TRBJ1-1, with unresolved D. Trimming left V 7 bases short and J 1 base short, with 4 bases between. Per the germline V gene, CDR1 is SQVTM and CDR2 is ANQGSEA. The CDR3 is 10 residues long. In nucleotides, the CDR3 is TGCAGCGCCCGGAACACTGAAGCTTTCTTT. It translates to CSARNTEAFF.

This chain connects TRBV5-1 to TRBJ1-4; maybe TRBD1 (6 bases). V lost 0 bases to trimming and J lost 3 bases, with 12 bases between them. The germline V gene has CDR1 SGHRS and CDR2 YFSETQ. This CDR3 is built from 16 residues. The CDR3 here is CASSLAGTRSNEKLFF. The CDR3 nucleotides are TGCGCCAGCAGCTTGGCCGGGACAAGATCTAATGAAAAACTGTTTTTT.

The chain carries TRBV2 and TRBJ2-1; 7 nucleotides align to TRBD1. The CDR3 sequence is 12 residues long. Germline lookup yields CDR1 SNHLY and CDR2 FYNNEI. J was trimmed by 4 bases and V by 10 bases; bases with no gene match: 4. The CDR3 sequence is CATRDSYNEQFF. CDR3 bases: TGTGCCACCCGGGACAGTTACAATGAGCAGTTCTTC.

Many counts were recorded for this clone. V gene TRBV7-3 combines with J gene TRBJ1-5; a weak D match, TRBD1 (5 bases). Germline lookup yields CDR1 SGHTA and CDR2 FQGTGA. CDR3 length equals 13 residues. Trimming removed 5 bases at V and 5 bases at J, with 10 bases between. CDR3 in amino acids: CASSADSHQPQHF. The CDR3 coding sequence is TGTGCCAGCAGCGCAGACAGTCATCAGCCCCAGCATTTT.

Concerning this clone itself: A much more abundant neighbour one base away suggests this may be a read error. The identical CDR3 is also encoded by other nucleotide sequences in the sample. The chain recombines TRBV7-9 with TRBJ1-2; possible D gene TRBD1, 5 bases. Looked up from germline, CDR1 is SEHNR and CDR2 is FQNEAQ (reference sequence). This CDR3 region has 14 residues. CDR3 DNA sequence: TGCGCCAGCAGCTTAGTGGGGCCAACGGTTGGCTACACCTTC. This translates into CASSLVGPTVGYTF.

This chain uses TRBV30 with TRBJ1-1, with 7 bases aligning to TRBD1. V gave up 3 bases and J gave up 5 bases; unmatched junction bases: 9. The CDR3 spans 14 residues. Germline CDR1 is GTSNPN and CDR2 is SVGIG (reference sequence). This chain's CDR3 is CAWRGRAGGTEAFF. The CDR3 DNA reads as TGTGCCTGGAGAGGAAGGGCAGGGGGGACTGAAGCTTTCTTT.

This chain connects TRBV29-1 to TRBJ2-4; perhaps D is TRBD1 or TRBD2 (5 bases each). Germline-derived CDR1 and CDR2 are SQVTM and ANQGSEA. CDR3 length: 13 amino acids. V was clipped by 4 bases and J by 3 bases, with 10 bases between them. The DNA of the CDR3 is TGCAGCGTTGGTGGGGGAAGCAAAAACATTCAGTACTTC. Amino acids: CSVGGGSKNIQYF.

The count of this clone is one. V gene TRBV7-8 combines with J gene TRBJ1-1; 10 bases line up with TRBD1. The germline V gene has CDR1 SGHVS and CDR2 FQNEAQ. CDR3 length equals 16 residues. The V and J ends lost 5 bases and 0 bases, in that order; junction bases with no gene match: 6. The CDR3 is CASSQRQGAMNTEAFF. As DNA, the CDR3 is TGTGCCAGCAGCCAACGACAGGGGGCCATGAACACTGAAGCTTTCTTT.

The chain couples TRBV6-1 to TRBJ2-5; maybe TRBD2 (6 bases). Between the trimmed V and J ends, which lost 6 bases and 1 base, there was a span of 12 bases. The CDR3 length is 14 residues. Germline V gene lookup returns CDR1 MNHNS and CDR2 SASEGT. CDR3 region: CASSGGPLQETQYF. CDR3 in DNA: TGTGCCAGCAGCGGAGGGCCCCTCCAAGAGACCCAGTACTTC.

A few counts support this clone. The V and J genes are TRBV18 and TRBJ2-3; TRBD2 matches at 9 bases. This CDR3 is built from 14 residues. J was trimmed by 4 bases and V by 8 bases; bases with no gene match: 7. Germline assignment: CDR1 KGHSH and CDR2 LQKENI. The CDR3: CASLPAGGADTQYF. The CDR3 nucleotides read TGTGCCAGCCTCCCCGCGGGGGGGGCAGATACGCAGTATTTT. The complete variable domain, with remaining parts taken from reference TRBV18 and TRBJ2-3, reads NAGVMQNPRHLVRRRGQEARLRCSPMKGHSHVYWYRQLPEEGLKFMVYLQKENIIDESGMPKERFSAEFPKEGPSILRIQQVVRGDSAAYFCASLPAGGADTQYFGPGTRLTVL.

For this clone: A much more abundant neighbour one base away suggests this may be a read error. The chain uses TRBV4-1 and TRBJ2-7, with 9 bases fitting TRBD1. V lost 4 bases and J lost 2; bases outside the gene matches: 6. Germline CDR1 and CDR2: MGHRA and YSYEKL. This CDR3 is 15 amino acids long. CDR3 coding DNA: TGCGCCAGCAGCCGATTGGGACAGGGAGCCTACGAGCAGTACTTC. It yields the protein CASSRLGQGAYEQYF.

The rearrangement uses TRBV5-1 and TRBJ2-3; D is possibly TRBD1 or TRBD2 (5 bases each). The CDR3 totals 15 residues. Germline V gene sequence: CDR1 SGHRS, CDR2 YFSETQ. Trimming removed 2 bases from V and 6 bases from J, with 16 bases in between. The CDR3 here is CASSLFGAWTDTQYF. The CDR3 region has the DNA TGCGCCAGCAGCTTATTCGGGGCCTGGACGGATACGCAGTATTTT. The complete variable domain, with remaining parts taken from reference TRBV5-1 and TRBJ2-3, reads KAGVTQTPRYLIKTRGQQVTLSCSPISGHRSVSWYQQTPGQGLQFLFEYFSETQRNKGNFPGRFSGRQFSNSRSEMNVSTLELGDSALYLCASSLFGAWTDTQYFGPGTRLTVL.

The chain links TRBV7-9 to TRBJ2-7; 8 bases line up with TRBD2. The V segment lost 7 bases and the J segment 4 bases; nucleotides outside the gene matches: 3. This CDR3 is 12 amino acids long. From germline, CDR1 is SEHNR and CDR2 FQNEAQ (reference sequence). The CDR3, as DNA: TGTGCCAGCAACGCGGGGGGTTACGAGCAGTACTTC. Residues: CASNAGGYEQYF.

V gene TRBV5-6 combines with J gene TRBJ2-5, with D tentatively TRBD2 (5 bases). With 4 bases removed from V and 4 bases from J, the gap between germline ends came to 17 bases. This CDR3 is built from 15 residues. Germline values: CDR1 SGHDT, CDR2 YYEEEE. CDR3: CASSHPGGGLETQYF. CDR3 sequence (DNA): TGTGCCAGCAGCCACCCCGGAGGCGGGTTAGAGACCCAGTACTTC.

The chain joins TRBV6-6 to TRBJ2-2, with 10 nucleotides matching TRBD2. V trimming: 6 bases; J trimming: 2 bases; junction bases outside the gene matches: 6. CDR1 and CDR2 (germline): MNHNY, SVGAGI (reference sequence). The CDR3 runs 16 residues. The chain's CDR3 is CASRPSGRANTGELFF. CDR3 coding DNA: TGTGCCAGCAGACCAAGCGGGAGGGCAAACACCGGGGAGCTGTTTTTT.